The T cell receptor (beta chain) under discussion was sequenced for a study of T cell clonotyping in hematopoietic cell transplantation. General study findings and limits: Pathologically expanded recipient clonotypes increased progressively from day 30 to day 180 as diversity fell. Graft donor and pretransplant recipient Inverse Simpson Index values predicted broader posttransplant TCR diversity.

The CDR3 extends over 14 amino acids. J gave up 3 bases and V 5 bases, and 3 bases lay outside the gene matches. Germline CDR1 is SGHNT and CDR2 is YENEEA. As regards this clone: The antigen is not known.

Assay: immunoSEQ multiplex PCR; the TCRdb copy retains only in-frame clones and omits some. Among tens of thousands of clones listed, roughly 92% were seen once. The V and J genes are TRBV11-3 and TRBJ1-4, with 7 bases aligning to TRBD1. Input material: peripheral blood mononuclear cells. The TCR originated in a woman between 45 and 65 years old in good health. Some clones in this sample may be carry-over from other donors' samples. The CDR3 reads CASSKQGPNEKLFF. CDR3 DNA sequence: TGTGCCAGCAGCAAACAGGGGCCTAATGAAAAACTGTTTTTT.